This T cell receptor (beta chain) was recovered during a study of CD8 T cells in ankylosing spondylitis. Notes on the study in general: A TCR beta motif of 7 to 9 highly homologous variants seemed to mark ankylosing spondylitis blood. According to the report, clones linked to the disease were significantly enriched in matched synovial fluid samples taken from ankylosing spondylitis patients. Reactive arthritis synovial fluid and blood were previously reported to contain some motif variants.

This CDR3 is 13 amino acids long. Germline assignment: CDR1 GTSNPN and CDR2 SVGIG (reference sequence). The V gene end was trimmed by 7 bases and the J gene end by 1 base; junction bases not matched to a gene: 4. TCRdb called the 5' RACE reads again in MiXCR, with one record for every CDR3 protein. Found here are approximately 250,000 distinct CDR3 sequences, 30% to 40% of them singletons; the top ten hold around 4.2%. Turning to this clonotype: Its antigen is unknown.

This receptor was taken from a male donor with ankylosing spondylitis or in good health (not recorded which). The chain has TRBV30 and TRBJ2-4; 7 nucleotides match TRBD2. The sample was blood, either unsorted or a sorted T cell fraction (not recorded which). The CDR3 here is CAYLGGAKNIQYF. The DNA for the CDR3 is TGTGCCTACTTGGGGGGGGCCAAAAACATTCAGTACTTC.